This T cell receptor (beta chain) was identified in a study of cytomegalovirus exposure and HLA in healthy donors. Whole-study results and caveats: A missense DCLRE1C variant was associated with V- and J-gene trimming of TCR beta chains in a later analysis, and an independent cohort replicated the association. HLA alleles showed associations with 16,951 TCR beta sequences in a later analysis, at a 0.05 false discovery rate. Rare TCR sequences predominated, though certain public TCRs were found in many donors.

Per the germline V gene, CDR1 is SGHTA and CDR2 is FQGTGA. The CDR3 contains 16 residues. Unmatched junction bases numbered 5, after V lost 2 bases and J lost 0 bases. PCR employed 60 Vbeta and 13 Jbeta primers. Profiling relied on immunoSEQ multiplex PCR, and the TCRdb table lists in-frame clones only, not all of them. Of 100,000 to 120,000 clones in the sample, 65% to 85% are singletons; the top ten hold 6% to 7.5%. This clone was seen just once. Its antigen is currently unknown. The specimen was PBMCs. The V and J genes are TRBV7-3 and TRBJ1-1; the match to TRBD1 covers 8 bases. The clonotype comes from a man aged 18 to 29 in good health and CMV-seronegative. The CDR3 protein is CASSLGGTGMNTEAFF. In nucleotides, the CDR3 is TGTGCCAGCAGCTTAGGGGGGACAGGAATGAACACTGAAGCTTTCTTT.